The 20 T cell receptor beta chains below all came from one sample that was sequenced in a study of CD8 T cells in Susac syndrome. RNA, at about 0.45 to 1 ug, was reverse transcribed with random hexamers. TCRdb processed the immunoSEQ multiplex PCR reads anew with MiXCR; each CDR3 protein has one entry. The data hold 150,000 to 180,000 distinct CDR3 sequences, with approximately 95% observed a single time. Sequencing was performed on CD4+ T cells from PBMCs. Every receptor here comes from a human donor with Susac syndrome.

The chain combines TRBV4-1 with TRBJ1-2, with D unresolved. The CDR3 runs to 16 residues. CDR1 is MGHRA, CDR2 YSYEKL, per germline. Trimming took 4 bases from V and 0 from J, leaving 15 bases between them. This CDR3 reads CASSPRGLPTNYGYTF. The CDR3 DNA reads TGCGCCAGCAGCCCTCGAGGGTTGCCGACTAACTATGGCTACACCTTC.

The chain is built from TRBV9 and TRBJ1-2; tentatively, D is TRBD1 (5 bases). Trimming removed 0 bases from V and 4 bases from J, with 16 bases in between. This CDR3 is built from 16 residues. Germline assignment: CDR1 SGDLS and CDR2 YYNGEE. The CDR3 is CASSVGDSAGGYGYTF. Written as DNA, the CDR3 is TGTGCCAGCAGCGTAGGCGACAGTGCAGGAGGCTATGGCTACACCTTC.

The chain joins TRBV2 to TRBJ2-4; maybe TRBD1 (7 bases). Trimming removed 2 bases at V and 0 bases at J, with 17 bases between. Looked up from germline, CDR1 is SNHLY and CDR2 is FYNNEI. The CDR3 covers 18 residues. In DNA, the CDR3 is TGTGCCAGCAGTGAAAAAGGCAGGGGGGAATTAGCCAAAAACATTCAGTACTTC. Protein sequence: CASSEKGRGELAKNIQYF.

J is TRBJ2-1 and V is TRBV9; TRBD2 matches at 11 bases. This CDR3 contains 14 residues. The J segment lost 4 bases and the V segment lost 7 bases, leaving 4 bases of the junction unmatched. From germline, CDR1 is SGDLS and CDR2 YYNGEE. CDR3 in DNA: TGTGCCAGCCGTAGCGGGGGGGCTTACAATGAGCAGTTCTTC. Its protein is CASRSGGAYNEQFF.

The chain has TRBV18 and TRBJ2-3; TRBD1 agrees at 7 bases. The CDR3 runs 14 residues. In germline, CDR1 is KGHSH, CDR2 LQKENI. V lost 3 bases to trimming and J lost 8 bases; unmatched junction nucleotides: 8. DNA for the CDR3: TGTGCCAGCTCACCTGGACAGGTTTTCGTTACGCAGTATTTT. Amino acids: CASSPGQVFVTQYF. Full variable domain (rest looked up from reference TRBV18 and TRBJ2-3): NAGVMQNPRHLVRRRGQEARLRCSPMKGHSHVYWYRQLPEEGLKFMVYLQKENIIDESGMPKERFSAEFPKEGPSILRIQQVVRGDSAAYFCASSPGQVFVTQYFGPGTRLTVL.

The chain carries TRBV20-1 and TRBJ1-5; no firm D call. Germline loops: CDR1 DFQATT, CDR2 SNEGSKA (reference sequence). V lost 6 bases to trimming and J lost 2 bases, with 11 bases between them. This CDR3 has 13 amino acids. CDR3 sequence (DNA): TGCAGTGCCTTCTCCTCAGGCAATCAGCCCCAGCATTTT. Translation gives CSAFSSGNQPQHF.

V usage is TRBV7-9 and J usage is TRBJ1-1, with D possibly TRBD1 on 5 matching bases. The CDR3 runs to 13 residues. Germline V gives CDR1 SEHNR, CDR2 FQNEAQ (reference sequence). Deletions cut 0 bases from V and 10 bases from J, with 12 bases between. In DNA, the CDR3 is TGTGCCAGCAGCTTAGCGATCCAGGGACGAGCTTTCTTT. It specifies CASSLAIQGRAFF.

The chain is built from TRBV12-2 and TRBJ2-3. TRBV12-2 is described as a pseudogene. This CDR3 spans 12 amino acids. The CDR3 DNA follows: TGTGCAAGTCGCTTAAGCACAGATACGCAGTATTTT. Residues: CASRLSTDTQYF.

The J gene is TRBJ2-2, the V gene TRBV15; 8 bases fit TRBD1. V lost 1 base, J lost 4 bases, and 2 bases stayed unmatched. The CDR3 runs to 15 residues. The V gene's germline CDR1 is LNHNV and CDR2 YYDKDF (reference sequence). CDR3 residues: CATSRGGQGTGELFF. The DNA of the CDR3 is TGTGCCACCAGCAGAGGAGGACAGGGCACCGGGGAGCTGTTTTTT.

The CDR3 DNA follows: TGTGCCAGCAGTTTAGGCTCACACCACACTGAAGCTTTCTTT. Residues: CASSLGSHHTEAFF. V and J are TRBV12-3 or TRBV12-4 and TRBJ1-1; D not certain. V lost 1 base and J lost 3, with 9 bases in between. The CDR3 is made up of 14 amino acids.

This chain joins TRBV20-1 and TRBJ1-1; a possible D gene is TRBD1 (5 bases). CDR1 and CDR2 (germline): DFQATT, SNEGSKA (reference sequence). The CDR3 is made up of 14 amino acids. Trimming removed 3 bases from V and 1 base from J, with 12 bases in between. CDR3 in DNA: TGCAGTGCTAGGGGGACCACAGGGAACACTGAAGCTTTCTTT. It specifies CSARGTTGNTEAFF.

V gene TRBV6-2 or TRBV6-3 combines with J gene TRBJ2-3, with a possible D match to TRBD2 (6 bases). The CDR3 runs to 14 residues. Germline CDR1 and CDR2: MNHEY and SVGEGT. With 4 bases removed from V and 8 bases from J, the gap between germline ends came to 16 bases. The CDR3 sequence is CASSSTAGPSTQYF. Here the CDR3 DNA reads TGTGCCAGCAGTTCCACGGCGGGGCCCAGTACGCAGTATTTT.

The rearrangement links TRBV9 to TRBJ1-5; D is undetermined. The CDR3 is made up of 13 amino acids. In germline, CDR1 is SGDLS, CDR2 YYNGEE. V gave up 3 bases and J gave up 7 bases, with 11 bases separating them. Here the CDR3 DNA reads TGTGCCAGCAGCGGCGGGGTTGAACAGCCCCAGCATTTT. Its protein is CASSGGVEQPQHF. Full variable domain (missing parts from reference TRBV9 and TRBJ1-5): DSGVTQTPKHLITATGQRVTLRCSPRSGDLSVYWYQQSLDQGLQFLIQYYNGEERAKGNILERFSAQQFPDLHSELNLSSLELGDSALYFCASSGGVEQPQHFGDGTRLSIL.

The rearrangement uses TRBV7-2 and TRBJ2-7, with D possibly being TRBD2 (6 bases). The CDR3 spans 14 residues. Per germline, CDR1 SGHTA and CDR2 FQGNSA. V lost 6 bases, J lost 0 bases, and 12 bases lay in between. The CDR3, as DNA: TGTGCCAGCAGTCCTACGGGAGCCTCCTACGAGCAGTACTTC. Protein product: CASSPTGASYEQYF.

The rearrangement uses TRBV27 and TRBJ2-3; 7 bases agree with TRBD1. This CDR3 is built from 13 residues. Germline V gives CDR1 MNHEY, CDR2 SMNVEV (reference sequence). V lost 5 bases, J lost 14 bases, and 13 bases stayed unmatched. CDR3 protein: CASSPPGTEARYF. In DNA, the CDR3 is TGTGCCAGCAGTCCGCCCGGGACAGAGGCACGGTATTTT.

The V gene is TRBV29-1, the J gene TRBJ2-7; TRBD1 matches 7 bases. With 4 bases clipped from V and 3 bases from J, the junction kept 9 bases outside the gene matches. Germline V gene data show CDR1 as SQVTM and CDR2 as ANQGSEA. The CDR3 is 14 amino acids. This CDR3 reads CSVAQGTVNYEQYF. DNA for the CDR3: TGCAGCGTTGCTCAGGGGACAGTTAACTACGAGCAGTACTTC.

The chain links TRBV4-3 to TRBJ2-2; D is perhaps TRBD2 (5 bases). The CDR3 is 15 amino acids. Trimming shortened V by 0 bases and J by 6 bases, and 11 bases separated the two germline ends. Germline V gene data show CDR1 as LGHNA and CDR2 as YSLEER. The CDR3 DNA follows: TGCGCCAGCAGCCAAGACGCTAGCTTGGCCGGGGAGCTGTTTTTT. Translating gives CASSQDASLAGELFF.

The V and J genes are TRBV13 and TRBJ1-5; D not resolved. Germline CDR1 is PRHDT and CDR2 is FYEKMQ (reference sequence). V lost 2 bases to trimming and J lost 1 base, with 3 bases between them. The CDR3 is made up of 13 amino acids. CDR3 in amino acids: CASSLRSNQPQHF. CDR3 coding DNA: TGTGCCAGCAGCTTAAGGAGCAATCAGCCCCAGCATTTT.

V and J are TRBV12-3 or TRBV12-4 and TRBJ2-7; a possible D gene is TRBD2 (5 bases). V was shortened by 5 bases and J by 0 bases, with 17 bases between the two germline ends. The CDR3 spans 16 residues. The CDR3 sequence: CASSRAGVPSSYEQYF. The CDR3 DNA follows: TGTGCCAGCAGTCGTGCCGGGGTACCCAGCTCCTACGAGCAGTACTTC.

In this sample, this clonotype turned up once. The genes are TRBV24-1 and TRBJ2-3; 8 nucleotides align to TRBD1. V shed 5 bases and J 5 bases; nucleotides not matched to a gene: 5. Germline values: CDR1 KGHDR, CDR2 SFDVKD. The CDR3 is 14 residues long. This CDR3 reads CATSGTGPGDTQYF. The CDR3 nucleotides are TGTGCCACCAGTGGGACAGGGCCGGGAGATACGCAGTATTTT.